This TCR beta chain is drawn from a study of response to subunit inactivated influenza vaccine. General observations from the study: Few additional T cells are recruited per seasonal influenza vaccination, authors suggested.

MiXCR was run by TCRdb on the RT-PCR reads, yielding one entry per CDR3 protein. The sample has 450,000 to 700,000 distinct CDR3 sequences; 13% to 15% are singletons. With respect to this clonotype: What it binds is not known.

The CDR3 contains 16 residues. Germline trimming cut 1 base from V and 4 bases from J; bases unmatched to any gene: 8. CDR1 and CDR2 from the germline V gene are SGHRS and YFSETQ. The source material was PBMCs from blood, sampled approximately 12 days after vaccination. This receptor was taken from a man aged 45-65 years who received an inactivated influenza vaccine. V and J are TRBV5-1 and TRBJ2-3, with 8 nucleotides matching TRBD1. The CDR3 loop is CASSLKSGGGADTQYF. The CDR3 DNA reads as TGCGCCAGCAGCTTGAAGTCAGGGGGCGGAGCAGATACGCAGTATTTT.